This T cell receptor beta chain was captured in a study of cytomegalovirus exposure and HLA in healthy donors. Study-level background: Early released data had about 85 million unique TCRs, all coming from HLA-typed donors. Among the roughly 400 genotyped donors, 81% were placed in the Caucasian-associated ancestry cluster.

This clone has just one count. The target antigen is unknown. The PCR contained 60 Vbeta and 13 Jbeta primers. TCRdb's copy holds only in-frame clones and misses some; the assay was immunoSEQ multiplex PCR. Of 55,000 or so clones in the sample, approximately 84% were seen once. The CDR3 contains 11 residues. The germline V and J ends were trimmed by 9 bases and 5 bases, with 11 bases remaining between them. Per the germline V gene, CDR1 is SGDLS and CDR2 is YYNGEE. Findings of the study overall: Segments of the TCR beta V type were, in most cases, productive about 90% or about 30% of the time in an earlier analysis.

This chain connects TRBV9 to TRBJ1-1; D remains ambiguous. The receptor was isolated from a man aged 45 to 65 in good health and CMV-seronegative. Sequences were obtained from PBMCs. The CDR3 loop is CATQARTEAFF. CDR3 in DNA: TGTGCCACCCAAGCGCGGACTGAAGCTTTCTTT.